These T cell receptor beta chains were read from a single sample in a study of T cells after somatic rescue of genetic block. Sequencing used immunoSEQ multiplex PCR; TCRdb keeps in-frame clones, though not all of them. Here the sample spans 100,000 to 120,000 clones, just over 90% being singletons. Source material: peripheral blood mononuclear cells (PBMCs). The receptors stem from a woman in her late teens or twenties. Both conserved end residues are part of each CDR3. The order of the fields is clone size, J gene, V gene, D gene, CDR3 DNA, CDR3 protein. D genes are given only for firm matches. The size of a clone is reported for some rows only, either as once, few or many, or as a class for expanded clones.

>-|TRBJ2-5|TRBV7-2|-
TGTGCCAGCAGCTGGACTATTCAAGAGACCCAGTACTTC
CASSWTIQETQYF
>once|TRBJ1-4|TRBV18|-
TGTGCCAGCTCACCACCGGAGGGGCAGAATAATGAAAAACTGTTTTTT
CASSPPEGQNNEKLFF
>-|TRBJ1-2|TRBV19|TRBD1
TGTGCCAGTAGTCTTAAATCAGGACAGGGGGCTTATGGCTACACCTTC
CASSLKSGQGAYGYTF
>-|TRBJ2-1|TRBV27|-
TGTGCCAGCAGTTCCCGGGTCCCAGACCGATACAATGAGCAGTTCTTC
CASSSRVPDRYNEQFF
>-|TRBJ2-1|TRBV19|TRBD1
TGTGCCAGTAGTATAAGACAGGGGCTGCACTACAATGAGCAGTTCTTC
CASSIRQGLHYNEQFF
>-|TRBJ1-4|TRBV7-9|-
TGTGCCAGCAGTTCTGATGAAAAACTGTTTTTT
CASSSDEKLFF
>-|TRBJ2-7|TRBV29-1|-
TGCAGCGTTGAAGAGAGGGACTACGAGCAGTACTTC
CSVEERDYEQYF
>-|TRBJ2-1|TRBV18|TRBD2
TGTGCCAGCTCATCTAGCGGGGGGGCAGGCAATGAGCAGTTCTTC
CASSSSGGAGNEQFF
>-|TRBJ1-4|TRBV30|-
TGTGCCTGGATGGGGACGGTCACTTCTAATGAAAAACTGTTTTTT
CAWMGTVTSNEKLFF
>-|TRBJ2-3|TRBV6-6|-
TGTGCCAGCAGTTATGGGGATACGCAGTATTTT
CASSYGDTQYF
>-|TRBJ1-5|TRBV5-1|TRBD1
TGCGCCAGCTCCCCCGGGACAGGGGTAAGTCAGCCCCAGCATTTT
CASSPGTGVSQPQHF
>-|TRBJ2-1|TRBV7-3|TRBD2
TGTGCCAGCTCAGCGGGGGCGTCCTACAATGAGCAGTTCTTC
CASSAGASYNEQFF
>-|TRBJ1-5|TRBV28|-
TGTGCCAGCAGTCCATGGGAGCCCCAGCATTTT
CASSPWEPQHF
>-|TRBJ1-6|TRBV9|TRBD1
TGTGCCAGCAGCGTAGCCCCGGACAGGAATAATTCACCCCTCCACTTT
CASSVAPDRNNSPLHF
>-|TRBJ2-5|TRBV20-1|-
TGCAGTGCTAGGGCGGGGGAGACCCAGTACTTC
CSARAGETQYF
>-|TRBJ2-7|TRBV11-2|TRBD1
TGTGCCAGCAGCTTAGGGTGGGGACAGTTCCAGTCCTACGAGCAGTACTTC
CASSLGWGQFQSYEQYF
>-|TRBJ1-6|TRBV28|TRBD1
TGTGCCAGCAGCACAGGGGGCGGGGATTATTCACCCCTCCACTTT
CASSTGGGDYSPLHF
>-|TRBJ2-5|TRBV19|TRBD1
TGTGCCAGTAGTATAGGAGGGACAGGATACCAAGAGACCCAGTACTTC
CASSIGGTGYQETQYF
>-|TRBJ2-7|TRBV9|TRBD1
TGTGCCAGCAGCGCAGGGGACAGCTCCTACGAGCAGTACTTC
CASSAGDSSYEQYF
>-|TRBJ2-1|TRBV2|-
TGTGCCAGCAGCCTGGAGGGGGGGAATGAGCAGTTCTTC
CASSLEGGNEQFF
>-|TRBJ2-1|TRBV9|-
TGTGCCAGCAGCCTAGTGGGTGGTCGCACCCGTTACAATGAGCAGTTCTTC
CASSLVGGRTRYNEQFF
>-|TRBJ1-5|TRBV2|-
TGTGCCAGCAGATTTGACAGGCCTAATCAGCCCCAGCATTTT
CASRFDRPNQPQHF
>-|TRBJ2-7|TRBV6-1|TRBD2
TGTGCCAGCACGGTAGCGGGGAGCTCCTACGAGCAGTACTTC
CASTVAGSSYEQYF
>-|TRBJ2-3|TRBV27|-
TGTGCCAGCAGCCGACCCGCGGGGGCTTCCAGAGTGCCGCAGTATTTT
CASSRPAGASRVPQYF
>-|TRBJ2-3|TRBV27|TRBD2
TGTGCCAGCAGTTCTCTAGCGGGGGGGCCAGATACGCAGTATTTT
CASSSLAGGPDTQYF
>-|TRBJ1-1|TRBV7-9|TRBD1
TGTGCCAGCAGCCGAACACGGGACAGGGGGCATGGTAACACTGAAGCTTTCTTT
CASSRTRDRGHGNTEAFF
>-|TRBJ1-2|TRBV27|-
TGTGCCAGCAGTTTGCGGGGGGGAAACTATGGTGTGACCTTC
CASSLRGGNYGVTF
>-|TRBJ2-1|TRBV7-6|TRBD2
TGTGCCAGCAGCTCCCTAGCGGGGGGGAGAGGCGATGAGCAGTTCTTC
CASSSLAGGRGDEQFF
>-|TRBJ2-7|TRBV5-1|-
TGCGCCAGCAGCTCCAGCCCCGGTATTAGCTACGAGCAGTACTTC
CASSSSPGISYEQYF
>-|TRBJ2-7|TRBV7-2|TRBD1
TGTGCCAGCAGCTTAGACAGGGGTGGCGAGCAGTACTTC
CASSLDRGGEQYF
>-|TRBJ1-3|TRBV15|-
TGTGCCACCAGCAGAGATAGTACACTTGGAAACACCATATATTTT
CATSRDSTLGNTIYF
>-|TRBJ2-5|TRBV28|TRBD1
TGTGCCAGCAGTCCCGGCGGGACAGGGGCTGAGACCCAGTACTTC
CASSPGGTGAETQYF
>-|TRBJ1-5|TRBV13|TRBD1
TGTGCCAGCAGCACCCGGGACGGACAGGTCGATAGGAATCAGCCCCAGCATTTT
CASSTRDGQVDRNQPQHF
>-|TRBJ2-4|TRBV25-1|TRBD2
TGTGCCAGCAGTGACGGGGGGGGGAAAAACATTCAGTACTTC
CASSDGGGKNIQYF
>-|TRBJ1-4|TRBV15|TRBD1
TGTGCCACCAGCAGACCGGACAGGATATCTGAAAAACTGTTTTTT
CATSRPDRISEKLFF
>-|TRBJ1-4|TRBV5-4|-
TGTGCCAGCAGCTCCCGTTTCTCGGCACACTATGCAACTAATGAAAAACTGTTTTTT
CASSSRFSAHYATNEKLFF
>-|TRBJ2-7|TRBV23-1|-
TGCGCCAGCAGTCAATCGCAAGTTCCCTACGAGCAGTACTTC
CASSQSQVPYEQYF
>-|TRBJ1-1|TRBV5-1|-
TGCGCCAGCAGCGGGAGGGTCGGCACTGAAGCTTTCTTT
CASSGRVGTEAFF
>-|TRBJ1-1|TRBV4-2|-
TGTGCCAGCAGCCAAGATCAGATGGGGGGAACTGGAGCTTTCTTT
CASSQDQMGGTGAFF
>-|TRBJ1-1|TRBV5-4|-
TGTGCCAGCAGCACACCCACGGACACTGAAGCTTTCTTT
CASSTPTDTEAFF
>-|TRBJ2-3|TRBV10-3|-
TGTGCCATCACCGAGACTAGAAAGGGCACAGATACGCAGTATTTT
CAITETRKGTDTQYF
>-|TRBJ1-1|TRBV5-1|-
TGCGCCAGCAGCTTCCCGGGTCGTTACACTGAAGCTTTCTTT
CASSFPGRYTEAFF
>-|TRBJ1-3|TRBV6-5|-
TGTGCCAGCAGCCCACTGAGGCTCTCTGGAAACACCATATATTTT
CASSPLRLSGNTIYF
>-|TRBJ2-1|TRBV13|TRBD2
TGTGCCAGCAGCCTTCGGGGGGGCCTTGAGCAGTTCTTC
CASSLRGGLEQFF
>-|TRBJ1-4|TRBV6-1|TRBD1
TGTGCCAGCAGTGGAGAAGGGACAGGGAGTGAAAAACTGTTTTTT
CASSGEGTGSEKLFF
>once|TRBJ1-2|TRBV11-2|TRBD1
TGTGCCAGCAGCTCCCCAGCACCAGGGGGCGGTGGCTACACCTTC
CASSSPAPGGGGYTF
>-|TRBJ2-2|TRBV5-1|-
TGCGCCAGCAGCCTACTAGGGGAGCTGTTTTTT
CASSLLGELFF
>-|TRBJ2-3|TRBV5-1|TRBD1
TGCGCCAGCAGCCCTAGGACAGGGGACTACTCCACAGATACGCAGTATTTT
CASSPRTGDYSTDTQYF
>-|TRBJ2-1|TRBV7-9|-
TGTGCCAGCAGCTTAAAAGGATACAATGAGCAGTTCTTC
CASSLKGYNEQFF
>-|TRBJ2-5|TRBV7-2|-
TGTGCCAGCAGCCAACCAGGGGGGTCAGAGACCCAGTACTTC
CASSQPGGSETQYF
>-|TRBJ1-1|TRBV5-8|-
TGTGCCAGCAGCTTGGTACAGCATGAAGCTTTCTTT
CASSLVQHEAFF
>-|TRBJ2-7|TRBV28|TRBD1
TGTGCCAGCAGTTCACCCGGGCAGGGGGCCGGCGAGCAGTACTTC
CASSSPGQGAGEQYF
>-|TRBJ1-1|TRBV7-9|-
TGTGCCAGCAGCACGTGGGGCGAGGGGGCTGAAGCTTTCTTT
CASSTWGEGAEAFF
>-|TRBJ2-1|TRBV9|-
TGTGCCAGCAGCCCCACGGCTCGAACAGGCAATGAGCAGTTCTTC
CASSPTARTGNEQFF
>-|TRBJ1-4|TRBV19|-
TGTGCCAGTAGGGTTGGGAGTATTAGGTCGGGTGAAAAACTGTTTTTT
CASRVGSIRSGEKLFF